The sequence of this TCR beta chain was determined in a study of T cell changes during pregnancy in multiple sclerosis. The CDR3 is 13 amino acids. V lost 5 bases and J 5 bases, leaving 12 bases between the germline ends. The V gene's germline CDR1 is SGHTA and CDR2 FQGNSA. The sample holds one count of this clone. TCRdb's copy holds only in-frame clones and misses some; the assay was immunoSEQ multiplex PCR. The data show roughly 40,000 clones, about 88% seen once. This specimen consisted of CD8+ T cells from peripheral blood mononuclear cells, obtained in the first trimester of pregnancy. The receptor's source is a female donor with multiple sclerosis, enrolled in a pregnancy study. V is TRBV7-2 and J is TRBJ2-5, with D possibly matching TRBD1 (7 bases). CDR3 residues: CASSPGGRETQYF. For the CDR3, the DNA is TGTGCCAGCAGCCCAGGGGGGCGTGAGACCCAGTACTTC. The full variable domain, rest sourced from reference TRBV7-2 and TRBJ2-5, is GAGVSQSPSNKVTEKGKDVELRCDPISGHTALYWYRQSLGQGLEFLIYFQGNSAPDKSGLPSDRFSAERTGGSVSTLTIQRTQQEDSAVYLCASSPGGRETQYFGPGTRLLVL.